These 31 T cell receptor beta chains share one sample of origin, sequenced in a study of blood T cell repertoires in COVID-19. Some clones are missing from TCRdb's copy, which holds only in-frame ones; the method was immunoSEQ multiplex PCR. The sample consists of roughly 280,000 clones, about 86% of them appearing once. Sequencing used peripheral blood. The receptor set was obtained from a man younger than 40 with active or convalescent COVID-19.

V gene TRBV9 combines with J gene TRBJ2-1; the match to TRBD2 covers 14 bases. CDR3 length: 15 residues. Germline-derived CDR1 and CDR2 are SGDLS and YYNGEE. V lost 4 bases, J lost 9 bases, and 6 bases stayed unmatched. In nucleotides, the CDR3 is TGTGCCAGCAGCCCGGGACTAGCGGGGGTCCGTGAGCAGTTCTTC. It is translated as CASSPGLAGVREQFF.

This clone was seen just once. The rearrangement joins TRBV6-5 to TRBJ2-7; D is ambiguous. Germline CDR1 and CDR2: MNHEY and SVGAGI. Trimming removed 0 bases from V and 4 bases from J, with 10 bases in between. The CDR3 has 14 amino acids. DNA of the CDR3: TGTGCCAGCAGTTACTCCCCAGGAAGGTACGAGCAGTACTTC. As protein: CASSYSPGRYEQYF.

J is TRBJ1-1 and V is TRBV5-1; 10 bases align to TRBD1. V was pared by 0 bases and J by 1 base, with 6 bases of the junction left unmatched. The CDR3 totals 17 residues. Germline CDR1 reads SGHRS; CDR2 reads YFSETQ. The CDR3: CASSLAGDRGRNTEAFF. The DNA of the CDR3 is TGCGCCAGCAGCTTGGCAGGAGACAGGGGGCGGAACACTGAAGCTTTCTTT.

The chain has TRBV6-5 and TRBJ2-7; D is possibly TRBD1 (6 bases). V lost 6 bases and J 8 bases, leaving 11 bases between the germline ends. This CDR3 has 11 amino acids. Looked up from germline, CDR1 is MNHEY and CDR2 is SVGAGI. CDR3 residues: CASSRDNKQYF. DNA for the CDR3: TGTGCCAGCAGCCGGGACAACAAGCAGTACTTC.

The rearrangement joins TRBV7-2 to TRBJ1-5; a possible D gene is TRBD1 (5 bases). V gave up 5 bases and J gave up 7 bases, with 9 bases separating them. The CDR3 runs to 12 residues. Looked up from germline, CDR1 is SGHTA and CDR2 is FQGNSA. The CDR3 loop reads CASSRWGQPQHF. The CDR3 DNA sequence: TGTGCCAGCAGCCGTTGGGGCCAGCCCCAGCATTTT. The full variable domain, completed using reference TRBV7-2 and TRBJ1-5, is GAGVSQSPSNKVTEKGKDVELRCDPISGHTALYWYRQSLGQGLEFLIYFQGNSAPDKSGLPSDRFSAERTGGSVSTLTIQRTQQEDSAVYLCASSRWGQPQHFGDGTRLSIL.

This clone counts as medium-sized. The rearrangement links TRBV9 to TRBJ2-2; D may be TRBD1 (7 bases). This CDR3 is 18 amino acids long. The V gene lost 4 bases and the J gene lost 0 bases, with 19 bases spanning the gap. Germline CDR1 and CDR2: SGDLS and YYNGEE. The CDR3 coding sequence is TGTGCCAGCAGCTTATACTCAGGGGGGCCAGCGAACACCGGGGAGCTGTTTTTT. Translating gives CASSLYSGGPANTGELFF.

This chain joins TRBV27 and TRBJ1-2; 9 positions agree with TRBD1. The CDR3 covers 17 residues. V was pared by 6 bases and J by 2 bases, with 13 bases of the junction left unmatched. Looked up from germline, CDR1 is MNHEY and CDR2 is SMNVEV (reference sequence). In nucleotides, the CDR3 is TGTGCCAGCAGACCAGCGACGGGGGGGACAGGGAACTATGGCTACACCTTC. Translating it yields CASRPATGGTGNYGYTF.

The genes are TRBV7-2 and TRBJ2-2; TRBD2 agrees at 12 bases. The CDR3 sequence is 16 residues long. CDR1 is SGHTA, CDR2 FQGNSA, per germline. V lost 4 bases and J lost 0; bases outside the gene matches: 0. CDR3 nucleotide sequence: TGTGCCAGCAGCTGGACTAGCGGGGCGAACACCGGGGAGCTGTTTTTT. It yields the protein CASSWTSGANTGELFF. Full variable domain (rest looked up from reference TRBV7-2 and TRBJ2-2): GAGVSQSPSNKVTEKGKDVELRCDPISGHTALYWYRQSLGQGLEFLIYFQGNSAPDKSGLPSDRFSAERTGGSVSTLTIQRTQQEDSAVYLCASSWTSGANTGELFFGEGSRLTVL.

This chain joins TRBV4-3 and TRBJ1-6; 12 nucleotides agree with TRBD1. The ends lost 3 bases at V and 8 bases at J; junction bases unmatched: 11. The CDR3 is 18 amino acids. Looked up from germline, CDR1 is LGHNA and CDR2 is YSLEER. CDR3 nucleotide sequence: TGCGCCAGCAGCCATGCCGGGACAGGGGGCCTTACGGATTCACCCCTCCACTTT. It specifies CASSHAGTGGLTDSPLHF.

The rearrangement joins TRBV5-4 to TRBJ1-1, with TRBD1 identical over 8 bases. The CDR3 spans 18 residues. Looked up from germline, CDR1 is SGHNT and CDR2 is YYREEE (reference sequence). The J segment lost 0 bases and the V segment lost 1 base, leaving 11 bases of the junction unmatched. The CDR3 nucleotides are TGTGCCAGCAGCTTGAGTGGGACAGGTTGGTTGCTGAACACTGAAGCTTTCTTT. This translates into CASSLSGTGWLLNTEAFF. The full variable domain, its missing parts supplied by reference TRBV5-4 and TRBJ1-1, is ETGVTQSPTHLIKTRGQQVTLRCSSQSGHNTVSWYQQALGQGPQFIFQYYREEENGRGNFPPRFSGLQFPNYSSELNVNALELDDSALYLCASSLSGTGWLLNTEAFFGQGTRLTVV.

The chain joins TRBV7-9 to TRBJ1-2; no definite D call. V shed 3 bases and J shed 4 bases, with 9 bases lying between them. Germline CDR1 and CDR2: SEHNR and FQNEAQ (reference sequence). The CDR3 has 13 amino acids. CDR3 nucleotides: TGTGCCAGCAGCTTGGAGACGGGCTATGGCTACACCTTC. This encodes CASSLETGYGYTF.

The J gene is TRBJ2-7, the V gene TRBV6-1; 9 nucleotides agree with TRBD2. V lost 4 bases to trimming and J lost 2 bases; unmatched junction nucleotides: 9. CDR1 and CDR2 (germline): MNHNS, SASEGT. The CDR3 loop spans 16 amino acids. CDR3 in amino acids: CASSASGAFRPYEQYF. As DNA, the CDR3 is TGTGCCAGCAGTGCTAGCGGGGCCTTTCGACCCTACGAGCAGTACTTC.

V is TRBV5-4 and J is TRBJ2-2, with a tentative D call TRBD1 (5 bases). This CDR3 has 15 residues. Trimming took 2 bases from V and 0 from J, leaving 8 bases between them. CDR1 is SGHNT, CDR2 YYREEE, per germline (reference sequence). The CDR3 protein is CASSFRQPNTGELFF. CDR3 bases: TGTGCCAGCAGCTTCCGACAGCCGAACACCGGGGAGCTGTTTTTT.

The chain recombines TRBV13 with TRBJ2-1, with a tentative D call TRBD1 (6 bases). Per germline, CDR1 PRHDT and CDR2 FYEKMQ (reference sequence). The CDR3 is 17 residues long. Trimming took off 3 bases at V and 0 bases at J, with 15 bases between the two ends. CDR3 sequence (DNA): TGTGCCAGCAGCTTCCGACGAGGGGGAAGCTCCTACAATGAGCAGTTCTTC. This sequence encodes CASSFRRGGSSYNEQFF. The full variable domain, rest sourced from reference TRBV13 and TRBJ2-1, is AAGVIQSPRHLIKEKRETATLKCYPIPRHDTVYWYQQGPGQDPQFLISFYEKMQSDKGSIPDRFSAQQFSDYHSELNMSSLELGDSALYFCASSFRRGGSSYNEQFFGPGTRLTVL.

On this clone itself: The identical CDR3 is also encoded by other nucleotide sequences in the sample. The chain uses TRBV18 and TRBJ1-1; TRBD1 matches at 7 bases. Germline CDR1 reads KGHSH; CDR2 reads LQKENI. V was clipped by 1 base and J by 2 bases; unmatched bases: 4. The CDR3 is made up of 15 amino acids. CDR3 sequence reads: CASSPQGALNTEAFF. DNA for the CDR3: TGTGCCAGCTCACCACAGGGGGCTCTAAACACTGAAGCTTTCTTT. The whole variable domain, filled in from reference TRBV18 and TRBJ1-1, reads NAGVMQNPRHLVRRRGQEARLRCSPMKGHSHVYWYRQLPEEGLKFMVYLQKENIIDESGMPKERFSAEFPKEGPSILRIQQVVRGDSAAYFCASSPQGALNTEAFFGQGTRLTVV.

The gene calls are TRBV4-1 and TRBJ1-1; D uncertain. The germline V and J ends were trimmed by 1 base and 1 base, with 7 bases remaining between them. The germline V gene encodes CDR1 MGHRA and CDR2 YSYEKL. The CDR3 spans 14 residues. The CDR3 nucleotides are TGCGCCAGCAGCCAAGTAGCCGGGAACACTGAAGCTTTCTTT. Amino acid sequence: CASSQVAGNTEAFF.

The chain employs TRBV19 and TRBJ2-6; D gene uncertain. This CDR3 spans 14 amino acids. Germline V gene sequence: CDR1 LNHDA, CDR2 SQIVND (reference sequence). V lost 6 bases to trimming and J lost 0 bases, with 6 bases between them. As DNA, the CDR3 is TGTGCCAGTAGATCCAGCTCTGGGGCCAACGTCCTGACTTTC. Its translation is CASRSSSGANVLTF.

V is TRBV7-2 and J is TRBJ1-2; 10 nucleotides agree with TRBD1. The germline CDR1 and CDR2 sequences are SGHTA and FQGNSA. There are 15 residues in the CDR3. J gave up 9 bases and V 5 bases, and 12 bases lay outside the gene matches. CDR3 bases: TGTGCCAGCAGCAACACAGGACAGGGGGACGGGAGCTACACCTTC. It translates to CASSNTGQGDGSYTF.

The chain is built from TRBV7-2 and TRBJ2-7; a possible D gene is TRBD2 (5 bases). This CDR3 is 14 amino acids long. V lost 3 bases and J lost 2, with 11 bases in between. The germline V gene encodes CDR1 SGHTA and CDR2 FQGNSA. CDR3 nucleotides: TGTGCCAGCAGCTTCCGGTTAGCGACCTACGAGCAGTACTTC. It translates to CASSFRLATYEQYF.

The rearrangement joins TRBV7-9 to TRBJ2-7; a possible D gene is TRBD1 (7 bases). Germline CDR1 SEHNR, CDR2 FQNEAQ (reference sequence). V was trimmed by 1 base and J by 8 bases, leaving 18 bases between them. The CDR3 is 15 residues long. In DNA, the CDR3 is TGTGCCAGCAGCTTAGTACAGGGGACTTACGATCAGCAGTACTTC. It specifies CASSLVQGTYDQQYF. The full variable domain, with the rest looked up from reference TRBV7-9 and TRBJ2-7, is DTGVSQNPRHKITKRGQNVTFRCDPISEHNRLYWYRQTLGQGPEFLTYFQNEAQLEKSRLLSDRFSAERPKGSFSTLEIQRTEQGDSAMYLCASSLVQGTYDQQYFGPGTRLTVT.

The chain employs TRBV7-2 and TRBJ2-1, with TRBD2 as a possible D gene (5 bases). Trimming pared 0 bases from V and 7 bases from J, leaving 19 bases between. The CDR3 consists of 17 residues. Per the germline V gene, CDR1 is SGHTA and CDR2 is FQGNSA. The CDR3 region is CASSLAVYSTTGNEQFF. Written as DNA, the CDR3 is TGTGCCAGCAGCTTAGCGGTTTACAGCACTACGGGGAATGAGCAGTTCTTC.

The CDR3 reads CASSIFGFGSNSNQPQHF. The CDR3 region has the DNA TGTGCCAGTAGTATTTTCGGGTTCGGCAGCAACAGCAATCAGCCCCAGCATTTT. The rearrangement uses TRBV19 and TRBJ1-5; unclear D gene. Deletions cut 3 bases from V and 1 base from J, with 19 bases between. Germline CDR1 is LNHDA and CDR2 is SQIVND (reference sequence). The CDR3 sequence is 18 residues long.

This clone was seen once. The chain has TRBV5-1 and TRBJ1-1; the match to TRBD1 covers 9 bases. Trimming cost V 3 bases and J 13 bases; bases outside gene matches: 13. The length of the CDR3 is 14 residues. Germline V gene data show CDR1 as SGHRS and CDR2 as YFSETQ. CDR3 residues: CASSWTGRDREGFF. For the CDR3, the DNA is TGCGCCAGCAGCTGGACGGGCCGGGACAGGGAGGGTTTCTTT. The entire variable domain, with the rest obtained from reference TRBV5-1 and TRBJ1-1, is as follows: KAGVTQTPRYLIKTRGQQVTLSCSPISGHRSVSWYQQTPGQGLQFLFEYFSETQRNKGNFPGRFSGRQFSNSRSEMNVSTLELGDSALYLCASSWTGRDREGFFGQGTRLTVV.

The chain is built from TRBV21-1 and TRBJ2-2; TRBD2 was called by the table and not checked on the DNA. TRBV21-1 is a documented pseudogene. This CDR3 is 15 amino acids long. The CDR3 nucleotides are TGTGCCTCTAGGGGGGGACGAGCGAACACCGGGGAGCTGTTTTTT. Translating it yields CASRGGRANTGELFF.

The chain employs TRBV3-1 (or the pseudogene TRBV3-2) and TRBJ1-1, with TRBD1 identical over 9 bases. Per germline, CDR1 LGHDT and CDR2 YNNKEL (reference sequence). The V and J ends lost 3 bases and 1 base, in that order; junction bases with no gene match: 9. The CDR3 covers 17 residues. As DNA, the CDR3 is TGTGCCAGCAGCCAGAATCCGGGACAGGGAAAGAACACTGAAGCTTTCTTT. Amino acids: CASSQNPGQGKNTEAFF.

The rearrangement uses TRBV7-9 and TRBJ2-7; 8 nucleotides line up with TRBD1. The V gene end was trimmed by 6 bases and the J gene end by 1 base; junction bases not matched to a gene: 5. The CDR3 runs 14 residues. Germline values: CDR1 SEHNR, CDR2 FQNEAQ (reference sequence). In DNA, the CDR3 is TGTGCCAGCAGGGCCGGGACAGGATCCTACGAGCAGTACTTC. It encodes CASRAGTGSYEQYF.

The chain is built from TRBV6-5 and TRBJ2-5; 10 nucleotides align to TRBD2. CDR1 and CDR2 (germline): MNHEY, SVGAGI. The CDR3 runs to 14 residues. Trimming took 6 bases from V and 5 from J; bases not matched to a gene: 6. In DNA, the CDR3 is TGTGCCAGCAGGAGCGGGGGGGCGCAGGAGACCCAGTACTTC. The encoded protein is CASRSGGAQETQYF.

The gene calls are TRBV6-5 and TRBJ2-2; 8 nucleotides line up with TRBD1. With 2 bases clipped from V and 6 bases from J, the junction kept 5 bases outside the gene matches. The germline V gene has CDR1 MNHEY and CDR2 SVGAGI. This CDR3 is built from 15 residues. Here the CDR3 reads CASSYETGASGELFF. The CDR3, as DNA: TGTGCCAGCAGTTACGAGACAGGGGCATCCGGGGAGCTGTTTTTT.

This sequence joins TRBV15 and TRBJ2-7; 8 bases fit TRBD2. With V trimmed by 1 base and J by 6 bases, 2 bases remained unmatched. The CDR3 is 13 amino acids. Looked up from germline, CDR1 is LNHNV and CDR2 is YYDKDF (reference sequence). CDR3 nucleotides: TGTGCCACCAGCAGAGGCCGGGGGGGCGAGCAGTACTTC. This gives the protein CATSRGRGGEQYF.

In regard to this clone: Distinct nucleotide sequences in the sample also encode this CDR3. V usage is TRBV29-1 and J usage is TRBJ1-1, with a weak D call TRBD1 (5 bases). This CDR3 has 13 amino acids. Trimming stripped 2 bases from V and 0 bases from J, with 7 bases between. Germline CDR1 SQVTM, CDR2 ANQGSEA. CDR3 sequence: CSVETGMNTEAFF. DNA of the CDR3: TGCAGCGTTGAAACAGGCATGAACACTGAAGCTTTCTTT.

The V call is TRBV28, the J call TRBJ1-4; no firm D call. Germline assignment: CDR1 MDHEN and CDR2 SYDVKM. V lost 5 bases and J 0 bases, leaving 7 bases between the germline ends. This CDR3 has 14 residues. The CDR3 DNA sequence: TGTGCCAGCAGTCTAATAACAACTAATGAAAAACTGTTTTTT. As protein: CASSLITTNEKLFF. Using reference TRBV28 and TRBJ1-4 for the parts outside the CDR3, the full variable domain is DVKVTQSSRYLVKRTGEKVFLECVQDMDHENMFWYRQDPGLGLRLIYFSYDVKMKEKGDIPEGYSVSREKKERFSLILESASTNQTSMYLCASSLITTNEKLFFGSGTQLSVL.